What follows describes a single T cell receptor (beta chain). Its antigen is unidentified. The sample originates from a study of OX40 agonist ivuxolimab in advanced cancers. Study-level points and caveats: The investigators did not determine what antigen specificity the expanded peripheral T cells had. Patients with a partial response at 0.1-3.0 mg/kg had among the lowest clonal expansion. Mean expanded clone counts were higher in CD8+ than CD4+ T cells.

Sequenced by immunoSEQ multiplex PCR; TCRdb stores in-frame clones only, minus some. The sample records roughly 30,000 clones, less than 90% being singletons. CDR3 length: 14 residues. V was cut by 4 bases and J by 0 bases, with 10 bases left in between. Per germline, CDR1 MDHEN and CDR2 SYDVKM. The sequence came from an adult with an advanced solid tumor such as melanoma, head and neck, liver or kidney cancer. The V call is TRBV28, the J call TRBJ2-7, with D possibly TRBD1 on 5 matching bases. Sequenced material: CD4+ or CD8+ T cells sorted from blood, taken in a trial of the OX40 agonist ivuxolimab. In DNA, the CDR3 is TGTGCCAGCAGTTGGACACCCGACTCCTACGAGCAGTACTTC. This gives the protein CASSWTPDSYEQYF.